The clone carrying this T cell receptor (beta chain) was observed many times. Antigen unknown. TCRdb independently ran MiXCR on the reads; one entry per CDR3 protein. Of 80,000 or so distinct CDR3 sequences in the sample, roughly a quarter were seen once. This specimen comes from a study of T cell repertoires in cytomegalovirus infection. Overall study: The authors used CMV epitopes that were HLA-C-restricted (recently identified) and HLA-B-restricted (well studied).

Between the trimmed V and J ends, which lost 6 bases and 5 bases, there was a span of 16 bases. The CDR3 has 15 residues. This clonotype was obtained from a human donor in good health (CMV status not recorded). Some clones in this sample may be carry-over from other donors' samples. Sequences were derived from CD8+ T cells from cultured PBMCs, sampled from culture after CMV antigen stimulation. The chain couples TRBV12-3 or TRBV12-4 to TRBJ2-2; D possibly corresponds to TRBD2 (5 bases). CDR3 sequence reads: CASSSPTGWTGELFF. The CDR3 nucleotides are TGTGCCAGCAGCTCCCCAACGGGGTGGACCGGGGAGCTGTTTTTT.